Listed here are 15 T cell receptor beta chains from one sample, sequenced in a study of shared clonotypes between healthy human individuals. Clones were read by immunoSEQ multiplex PCR, and TCRdb kept only the in-frame ones, dropping some. The sample has under 600,000 clones; 70% to 80% are singletons. Sequenced input: PBMCs. The receptor source for this set is a woman aged 40 to 50 in good health. Some clones in this sample may be carry-over from other donors' samples.

This chain joins TRBV7-9 and TRBJ1-5; TRBD1 is a possible D gene (5 bases). The length of the CDR3 is 15 residues. Germline V gives CDR1 SEHNR, CDR2 FQNEAQ (reference sequence). Trimming removed 3 bases at V and 1 base at J, with 10 bases between. The CDR3 loop is CASSLGTGSNQPQHF. CDR3 DNA sequence: TGTGCCAGCAGCTTGGGAACAGGAAGCAATCAGCCCCAGCATTTT.

This clone showed up just a few times. The chain uses TRBV20-1 and TRBJ2-1; weak D call: TRBD2 (7 bases). CDR1 is DFQATT and CDR2 is SNEGSKA in the germline V gene (reference sequence). V was pared by 3 bases and J by 12 bases, with 12 bases between. This CDR3 has 11 residues. This chain's CDR3 is CSASPGGPQFF. CDR3 bases: TGCAGTGCTAGCCCGGGGGGCCCGCAGTTCTTC.

The chain links TRBV2 to TRBJ2-1; 8 bases are a match to TRBD2. Trimming took 2 bases from V and 3 from J; bases not matched to a gene: 12. The CDR3 is 18 residues long. Looked up from germline, CDR1 is SNHLY and CDR2 is FYNNEI. CDR3 DNA: TGTGCCAGCAGTGAAAGGCGTCCGGGACTAGTTTTCTACAATGAGCAGTTCTTC. It specifies CASSERRPGLVFYNEQFF.

This chain uses TRBV4-2 with TRBJ1-1; the match to TRBD1 covers 10 bases. V gave up 1 base and J gave up 4 bases; unmatched junction bases: 3. Germline values: CDR1 LGHNA, CDR2 YNFKEQ. CDR3 size: 15 residues. The CDR3 DNA sequence: TGTGCCAGCAGCCAAGCCGGGACAGGGGCCACTGAAGCTTTCTTT. It translates to CASSQAGTGATEAFF.

The chain is built from TRBV27 and TRBJ2-3; the D is unclear. The CDR3 length is 14 residues. Germline loops: CDR1 MNHEY, CDR2 SMNVEV (reference sequence). V lost 5 bases, J lost 2 bases, and 11 bases lay in between. This CDR3 reads CASSIRSHTDTQYF. The CDR3 nucleotides read TGTGCCAGCAGTATTAGATCACACACAGATACGCAGTATTTT.

V usage is TRBV5-1 and J usage is TRBJ1-4; 8 bases align to TRBD1. CDR1 is SGHRS and CDR2 is YFSETQ in the germline V gene. The CDR3 is made up of 15 amino acids. The V and J ends lost 0 bases and 7 bases, in that order; junction bases with no gene match: 5. DNA for the CDR3: TGCGCCAGCAGCTTGGCCAGGGGGCTAGGTGAAAAACTGTTTTTT. The encoded protein is CASSLARGLGEKLFF.

The chain links TRBV27 to TRBJ2-1; unclear D gene. This CDR3 spans 16 amino acids. Trimming took off 3 bases at V and 0 bases at J, with 12 bases between the two ends. The germline gives CDR1 MNHEY, CDR2 SMNVEV (reference sequence). CDR3 region: CASSFVSTLSYNEQFF. The CDR3 region has the DNA TGTGCCAGCAGTTTTGTATCCACACTCTCCTACAATGAGCAGTTCTTC.

As for this clone: One end of the junction varies from germline; a read error may be responsible. The chain uses TRBV2 and TRBJ2-7; unclear D gene. CDR1 and CDR2 (germline): SNHLY, FYNNEI. The CDR3 length is 10 residues. Here the CDR3 DNA reads TGTGCCAGCAGTGAAGGGCAGCCGAGGTTC. The encoded protein is CASSEGQPRF.

In DNA form, the CDR3 reads TGTGCCAGCAGCTCGGTGGGGGCAGAGACCCAGTACTTC. Amino acid sequence: CASSSVGAETQYF. The V and J genes are TRBV7-6 and TRBJ2-5, with a possible D match to TRBD1 (6 bases). Germline V gives CDR1 SGHVS, CDR2 FNYEAQ. Trimming cost V 4 bases and J 4 bases, with 10 bases left between them. The CDR3 length is 13 residues.

The rearrangement joins TRBV5-1 to TRBJ2-3; TRBD1 matches at 9 bases. Germline assignment: CDR1 SGHRS and CDR2 YFSETQ. The length of the CDR3 is 15 residues. V shed 3 bases and J 4 bases; nucleotides not matched to a gene: 6. CDR3 loop: CASSSGQGKPDTQYF. CDR3 nucleotide sequence: TGCGCCAGCAGCTCTGGACAGGGGAAACCAGATACGCAGTATTTT. The variable domain in full, completed from reference TRBV5-1 and TRBJ2-3, reads KAGVTQTPRYLIKTRGQQVTLSCSPISGHRSVSWYQQTPGQGLQFLFEYFSETQRNKGNFPGRFSGRQFSNSRSEMNVSTLELGDSALYLCASSSGQGKPDTQYFGPGTRLTVL.

This clone occurred a few times. The V call is TRBV5-6, the J call TRBJ1-1; D remains unclear. V lost 1 base and J 4 bases, leaving 8 bases between the germline ends. The germline CDR1 and CDR2 sequences are SGHDT and YYEEEE. CDR3 length equals 13 residues. This CDR3 is CASSLRLATEAFF. The CDR3, as DNA: TGTGCCAGCAGCTTGCGGCTGGCCACTGAAGCTTTCTTT.

The rearrangement uses TRBV11-2 and TRBJ2-1; D is uncertain. The CDR3 is 13 amino acids. Trimming cost V 6 bases and J 0 bases, with 6 bases left between them. Per the germline V gene, CDR1 is SGHAT and CDR2 is FQNNGV. The CDR3 region has the DNA TGTGCCAGCAGGATAAGCTCCTACAATGAGCAGTTCTTC. Its protein product is CASRISSYNEQFF.

Here the CDR3 reads CASSYDQTNTEAFF. The CDR3 region has the DNA TGTGCCAGCAGTTACGACCAGACGAACACTGAAGCTTTCTTT. The genes are TRBV6-6 and TRBJ1-1, with no clear D. Trimming took off 2 bases at V and 1 base at J, with 8 bases between the two ends. Germline V lookup: CDR1 MNHNY, CDR2 SVGAGI (reference sequence). The CDR3 is 14 residues long.

The chain is built from TRBV9 and TRBJ2-2; D may be TRBD2 (5 bases). Germline V CDR1 and CDR2: SGDLS, YYNGEE. V was trimmed by 4 bases and J by 0 bases, leaving 16 bases between them. This CDR3 has 17 residues. The CDR3 DNA reads TGTGCCAGCAGCCCGGGTTGGGGAGAGCCGAACACCGGGGAGCTGTTTTTT. It codes for CASSPGWGEPNTGELFF.

V gene TRBV21-1 combines with J gene TRBJ2-1; the table's D call TRBD2 went unverified against the DNA. TRBV21-1 is a pseudogene segment. The CDR3 length is 23 residues. CDR3 sequence (DNA): TGTGCCAGCAGCACAAAGCCGGGCGGCGTAGCGGGAGGGCCCCAAAGCTCCTACAATGAGCAGTTCTTC. It codes for CASSTKPGGVAGGPQSSYNEQFF.